This TCR beta chain appears in the sequencing data of a study of siplizumab effects on memory and regulatory T cells. General observations from the study: The study found that mappable alloreactive CD4+ clones averaged about 70% Treg-derived with siplizumab and roughly 27% in controls.

Repertoires were generated with immunoSEQ multiplex PCR, while TCRdb's copy carries only in-frame clones and drops some. Seen here are 70,000 to 90,000 clones, 85% to 95% observed once, and the top ten hold approximately 5.3%. Germline-derived CDR1 and CDR2 are SGDLS and YYNGEE. V gave up 5 bases and J gave up 2 bases, with 14 bases separating them. CDR3 size: 16 residues. As concerns this clone: Its antigen is unknown.

This sequence was found in a human donor in good health. Sequencing input: CD8+ T cells sorted from blood. This chain links TRBV9 with TRBJ2-6, with a tentative D call TRBD2 (7 bases). DNA of the CDR3: TGTGCCAGCAGTGGGCAGGGGAGGGCTGGGGCCAACGTCCTGACTTTC. Protein: CASSGQGRAGANVLTF.